These T cell receptor beta chains were read from a single sample in a study of CD8+CD57+ T cells in acquired aplastic anemia. TCRdb analysed the reads with MiXCR anew, one entry per CDR3 protein. The data hold some 240,000 distinct CDR3 sequences, with approximately 35% observed a single time. Sequencing was done on a sample of sorted CD4+, CD8+, or CD8+CD57+ T cells (not recorded which) from PBMCs. The receptors stem from a human donor in good health, serving as a control. CDR3s include the opening cysteine and the closing phenylalanine or tryptophan. Each record gives: CDR3 DNA, CDR3 protein, D gene, V gene, J gene, clone size. The D gene is left open where the match is weak. Size tells how often a clone was seen (once, few, many) or the class of an expanded clone, and some rows leave it out.

cdr3_nt: TGCAGTGCTAGTGGTAGGGCTGAAGCTTTCTTT; cdr3_aa: CSASGRAEAFF; d_call: .; v_call: TRBV20-1; j_call: TRBJ1-1; clone_size: once
cdr3_nt: TGCAGTGCTAGTGGGACTAGCGGGAGTGGCACAGATACGCAGTATTTT; cdr3_aa: CSASGTSGSGTDTQYF; d_call: TRBD2; v_call: TRBV20-1; j_call: TRBJ2-3; clone_size: many
cdr3_nt: TGTGCCAGCAGTCTCAGGGGGGATGAGCAGTTCTTC; cdr3_aa: CASSLRGDEQFF; d_call: .; v_call: TRBV12-3/TRBV12-4; j_call: TRBJ2-1; clone_size: many
cdr3_nt: TGTGCCACCAGCAGAAGTTTGGGTCAGCCCCAGCATTTT; cdr3_aa: CATSRSLGQPQHF; d_call: .; v_call: TRBV24-1; j_call: TRBJ1-5; clone_size: many
cdr3_nt: TGCGCCAGCAGCCAGGGCGACAGGTCAAAAGAGACCTACGAGCAGTACTTC; cdr3_aa: CASSQGDRSKETYEQYF; d_call: .; v_call: TRBV4-1; j_call: TRBJ2-7; clone_size: few
cdr3_nt: TGTGCCACGTCAGGGATAATGAACACTGAAGCTTTCTTT; cdr3_aa: CATSGIMNTEAFF; d_call: .; v_call: TRBV10-3; j_call: TRBJ1-1; clone_size: .
cdr3_nt: TGTGCCAGCAGCTGGGACAGGGCCACTGAAGCTTTCTTT; cdr3_aa: CASSWDRATEAFF; d_call: TRBD1; v_call: TRBV7-2; j_call: TRBJ1-1; clone_size: many
cdr3_nt: TGTGCCACCAGCACAGATAACACAGGACATTATTCACCCCTCCACTTT; cdr3_aa: CATSTDNTGHYSPLHF; d_call: .; v_call: TRBV15; j_call: TRBJ1-6; clone_size: .
cdr3_nt: TGCAGCGTTGAAGATCGTAGGGGGACAGATACGCAGTATTTT; cdr3_aa: CSVEDRRGTDTQYF; d_call: .; v_call: TRBV29-1; j_call: TRBJ2-3; clone_size: .
cdr3_nt: TGTGCCAGTAAGACAGGGGTAGGGTTGAACACTGAAGCTTTCTTT; cdr3_aa: CASKTGVGLNTEAFF; d_call: TRBD1; v_call: TRBV19; j_call: TRBJ1-1; clone_size: many
cdr3_nt: TGTGCCAGCAGTTACGCAGGGCCGGATGAGCAGTTCTTC; cdr3_aa: CASSYAGPDEQFF; d_call: .; v_call: TRBV6-5; j_call: TRBJ2-1; clone_size: .
cdr3_nt: TGTGCCAGCAGTTACGGGACGAGGTCTAACTATGGCTACACCTTC; cdr3_aa: CASSYGTRSNYGYTF; d_call: .; v_call: TRBV6-5; j_call: TRBJ1-2; clone_size: many
cdr3_nt: TGTGCCAGCAGTGACGACAGTAACACTGAAGCTTTCTTT; cdr3_aa: CASSDDSNTEAFF; d_call: .; v_call: TRBV2; j_call: TRBJ1-1; clone_size: many
cdr3_nt: TGTGCCAGCAGTTCCAGACAGGGCCCGAACACTGAAGCTTTCTTT; cdr3_aa: CASSSRQGPNTEAFF; d_call: TRBD1; v_call: TRBV7-9; j_call: TRBJ1-1; clone_size: few
cdr3_nt: TGCGCCAGCAGCTTCCGGGACAGGGGGCTGTACGAGCAGTACTTC; cdr3_aa: CASSFRDRGLYEQYF; d_call: TRBD1; v_call: TRBV5-1; j_call: TRBJ2-7; clone_size: many
cdr3_nt: TGTGCCAGCACGGGGACTAGCGGGTCGTGGGTGAGAAGGGACGAGCAGTACTTC; cdr3_aa: CASTGTSGSWVRRDEQYF; d_call: TRBD2; v_call: TRBV11-1; j_call: TRBJ2-7; clone_size: .
cdr3_nt: TGTGCCAGCAGGGGACAGGGTAACACCGGGGAGCTGTTTTTT; cdr3_aa: CASRGQGNTGELFF; d_call: TRBD1; v_call: TRBV11-2; j_call: TRBJ2-2; clone_size: few
cdr3_nt: TGTGCCACCAGCAGGGAACAGGGCCAAGCTTTCTTT; cdr3_aa: CATSREQGQAFF; d_call: .; v_call: TRBV15; j_call: TRBJ1-1; clone_size: .
cdr3_nt: TGTGCCAGCAGCGGGGGACTAGCGGGAGCAACGGGAAATGAGCAGTTCTTC; cdr3_aa: CASSGGLAGATGNEQFF; d_call: TRBD2; v_call: TRBV9; j_call: TRBJ2-1; clone_size: .
cdr3_nt: TGCGCCAGCAGGACAGGCAGAACCGGGGAGCTGTTTTTT; cdr3_aa: CASRTGRTGELFF; d_call: .; v_call: TRBV10-2; j_call: TRBJ2-2; clone_size: many
cdr3_nt: TGTGCCAGCAGTGAATTCTTATATGGCTACACCTTC; cdr3_aa: CASSEFLYGYTF; d_call: .; v_call: TRBV2; j_call: TRBJ1-2; clone_size: many
cdr3_nt: TGTGCCAGCTGGGAAGGGCTCGATGAGCAGTTCTTC; cdr3_aa: CASWEGLDEQFF; d_call: .; v_call: TRBV2; j_call: TRBJ2-1; clone_size: many
cdr3_nt: TGTGCCAGCAGTGCCGGGACTAGCGGTTACGAGCAGTACTTC; cdr3_aa: CASSAGTSGYEQYF; d_call: TRBD2; v_call: TRBV7-2; j_call: TRBJ2-7; clone_size: once
cdr3_nt: TGTGCCAGCAGTGGAAACTCCTACGAGCAGTACTTC; cdr3_aa: CASSGNSYEQYF; d_call: .; v_call: TRBV2; j_call: TRBJ2-7; clone_size: many
cdr3_nt: TGTGCCAGTAGTGTTTGGACAGGGGATAATTCACCCCTCCACTTT; cdr3_aa: CASSVWTGDNSPLHF; d_call: TRBD1; v_call: TRBV19; j_call: TRBJ1-6; clone_size: once
cdr3_nt: TGTGCCAGCAGGGAAGTCCCGGGACAGCAGAATTCACCCCTCCACTTT; cdr3_aa: CASREVPGQQNSPLHF; d_call: TRBD1; v_call: TRBV2; j_call: TRBJ1-6; clone_size: many
cdr3_nt: TGTGCCAGCAGTCAAACTAGCGGTGAGCAAGAGACCCAGTACTTC; cdr3_aa: CASSQTSGEQETQYF; d_call: TRBD2; v_call: TRBV4-2; j_call: TRBJ2-5; clone_size: many
cdr3_nt: TGTGCCAGCACCGTCTCCGGGGCCTCGGGGTACGAGCAGTACTTC; cdr3_aa: CASTVSGASGYEQYF; d_call: .; v_call: TRBV25-1; j_call: TRBJ2-7; clone_size: many
cdr3_nt: TGTGCCAGCAGACGCGCCCCCGGGACAGTCATTTATGGCTACACCTTC; cdr3_aa: CASRRAPGTVIYGYTF; d_call: TRBD1; v_call: TRBV11-2; j_call: TRBJ1-2; clone_size: few
cdr3_nt: TGTGCCATCAGACCCGAGCAGACAGGGGCCGATGAGCAGTTCTTC; cdr3_aa: CAIRPEQTGADEQFF; d_call: TRBD1; v_call: TRBV10-3; j_call: TRBJ2-1; clone_size: .
cdr3_nt: TGTGCCAGCGGCAGCATGAACACTGAAGCTTTCTTT; cdr3_aa: CASGSMNTEAFF; d_call: .; v_call: TRBV2; j_call: TRBJ1-1; clone_size: many
cdr3_nt: TGTGCCAGCAGTTCGGGACTTTACAATGAGCAGTTCTTC; cdr3_aa: CASSSGLYNEQFF; d_call: .; v_call: TRBV2; j_call: TRBJ2-1; clone_size: many
cdr3_nt: TGTGCCAGCAGCTCCTTACAGGGGCCCCCATTTGGCTACACCTTC; cdr3_aa: CASSSLQGPPFGYTF; d_call: TRBD1; v_call: TRBV7-2; j_call: TRBJ1-2; clone_size: few
cdr3_nt: TGTGCCAGCAAACGGACAGTAAGTGCGACTGAAGCTTTCTTT; cdr3_aa: CASKRTVSATEAFF; d_call: .; v_call: TRBV7-6; j_call: TRBJ1-1; clone_size: .
cdr3_nt: TGTGCCAGCAGCTCGACAGGGGGAGGCAATCAGCCCCAGCATTTT; cdr3_aa: CASSSTGGGNQPQHF; d_call: TRBD1; v_call: TRBV5-8; j_call: TRBJ1-5; clone_size: many
cdr3_nt: TGTGCCAGCAGCTTGGTCGGCAGCTCCCTGCCCAATGAGCAGTTCTTC; cdr3_aa: CASSLVGSSLPNEQFF; d_call: .; v_call: TRBV5-4; j_call: TRBJ2-1; clone_size: .
cdr3_nt: TGCGCCAGCAGCCAGGGCCTATGGGACTTACCCAGGGGTGAAGCTTTCTTT; cdr3_aa: CASSQGLWDLPRGEAFF; d_call: .; v_call: TRBV4-1; j_call: TRBJ1-1; clone_size: .
cdr3_nt: TGCGCCAGCAGTGAAACCGACAGGGGCAATCAGCCCCAGCATTTT; cdr3_aa: CASSETDRGNQPQHF; d_call: TRBD1; v_call: TRBV10-2; j_call: TRBJ1-5; clone_size: many
cdr3_nt: TGTGCCTGGGCCTGGGGAAACTCCTACAATGAGCAGTTCTTC; cdr3_aa: CAWAWGNSYNEQFF; d_call: .; v_call: TRBV15; j_call: TRBJ2-1; clone_size: .
cdr3_nt: TGTGCCAGCAGCTGGGCCCCCGGGACGGGAACCTACGAGCAGTACTTC; cdr3_aa: CASSWAPGTGTYEQYF; d_call: .; v_call: TRBV5-5; j_call: TRBJ2-7; clone_size: many
cdr3_nt: TGTGCCAGCAGCTGGACAGGCGAAGAGCAGTTCTTC; cdr3_aa: CASSWTGEEQFF; d_call: TRBD1; v_call: TRBV5-5; j_call: TRBJ2-1; clone_size: .
cdr3_nt: TGTGCCAGCACGCGACGGACGGAGGAGGAGCAGTACTTC; cdr3_aa: CASTRRTEEEQYF; d_call: .; v_call: TRBV18; j_call: TRBJ2-7; clone_size: many
cdr3_nt: TGTGCCAGCAGCCCCCGGACAACTAACTATGGCTACACCTTC; cdr3_aa: CASSPRTTNYGYTF; d_call: .; v_call: TRBV7-9; j_call: TRBJ1-2; clone_size: many
cdr3_nt: TGCAGTGCTATGGTTCGGGGTGCAGGTCAGCCCCAGCATTTT; cdr3_aa: CSAMVRGAGQPQHF; d_call: .; v_call: TRBV20-1; j_call: TRBJ1-5; clone_size: many
cdr3_nt: TGTGCCACCAGCCGAGTCCCTGGGGGCGAGCAGTACTTC; cdr3_aa: CATSRVPGGEQYF; d_call: .; v_call: TRBV15; j_call: TRBJ2-7; clone_size: many
cdr3_nt: TGTGCCACCAGCAGAGATCTAAACACCATATATTTT; cdr3_aa: CATSRDLNTIYF; d_call: .; v_call: TRBV15; j_call: TRBJ1-3; clone_size: many
cdr3_nt: TGTGCCAGCAGCGAGGGACCACGGCCCCAGCATTTT; cdr3_aa: CASSEGPRPQHF; d_call: .; v_call: TRBV2; j_call: TRBJ1-5; clone_size: many
cdr3_nt: TGCAGCGTGGGTACAGGGGGCACTGAAGCTTTCTTT; cdr3_aa: CSVGTGGTEAFF; d_call: TRBD1; v_call: TRBV29-1; j_call: TRBJ1-1; clone_size: many
cdr3_nt: TGTGCCAGCAGCCACGGTCCCATTGAAGCTTTCTTT; cdr3_aa: CASSHGPIEAFF; d_call: .; v_call: TRBV3-1; j_call: TRBJ1-1; clone_size: .
cdr3_nt: TGTGCCAGCAGTGAGGTGCGGGGGCAAAGCGGGGAGCTGTTTTTT; cdr3_aa: CASSEVRGQSGELFF; d_call: .; v_call: TRBV2; j_call: TRBJ2-2; clone_size: .
cdr3_nt: TGTGCCAGCAGCTTAGTGCGGAACACTGAAGCTTTCTTT; cdr3_aa: CASSLVRNTEAFF; d_call: .; v_call: TRBV7-8; j_call: TRBJ1-1; clone_size: many
cdr3_nt: TGCAGTGCCGTGGGGGTGGCAGGCCCCAATCAGCCCCAGCATTTT; cdr3_aa: CSAVGVAGPNQPQHF; d_call: .; v_call: TRBV20-1; j_call: TRBJ1-5; clone_size: few
cdr3_nt: TGTGCCAGCAGCGTAGGAGGCGGGGGAGGTGCAGAGACCCAGTACTTC; cdr3_aa: CASSVGGGGGAETQYF; d_call: TRBD2; v_call: TRBV9; j_call: TRBJ2-5; clone_size: many
cdr3_nt: TGCGCCAGCAGTAAACAGGGGGACCATCAGCCCCAGCATTTT; cdr3_aa: CASSKQGDHQPQHF; d_call: TRBD1; v_call: TRBV10-2; j_call: TRBJ1-5; clone_size: once
cdr3_nt: TGCAGCGTTGGACAATCGACAGATCTCTATGGCTACACCTTC; cdr3_aa: CSVGQSTDLYGYTF; d_call: .; v_call: TRBV29-1; j_call: TRBJ1-2; clone_size: many
cdr3_nt: TGTGCCAGCAGTGTAGCGGGGGGCCGTGTAGATACGCAGTATTTT; cdr3_aa: CASSVAGGRVDTQYF; d_call: TRBD2; v_call: TRBV2; j_call: TRBJ2-3; clone_size: many
cdr3_nt: TGTGCCAGCAGCGAGGGACAGGGATCCTATAATTCACCCCTCCACTTT; cdr3_aa: CASSEGQGSYNSPLHF; d_call: TRBD1; v_call: TRBV9; j_call: TRBJ1-6; clone_size: many